This T cell receptor (beta chain) was identified in a study of OX40 agonist ivuxolimab in advanced cancers. For the study at large: An anti-OX40 (CD134) antibody with agonistic activity, ivuxolimab, was administered to patients.

The sample holds one count of this clone. Other DNA sequences in this specimen translate into the identical CDR3. Generated by immunoSEQ multiplex PCR, the TCRdb table keeps only in-frame clones and is missing some. The sample consists of roughly 100,000 clones, approximately 87% of them appearing once. Patients were ruled out by autoimmune disease history or systemic immunosuppression. The sampling schedule covered blood at baseline, cycle 4 day 1, and cycle 7 day 1. V lost 0 bases to trimming and J lost 1 base, with 4 bases between them. Germline CDR1 and CDR2: SGHRS and YFSETQ. CDR3 length equals 13 residues.

The V and J genes are TRBV5-1 and TRBJ1-1, with D unclear. The sequence was collected from an adult with an advanced solid tumor such as melanoma, head and neck, liver or kidney cancer. The starting material was CD4+ or CD8+ T cells sorted from blood, obtained in a trial of the OX40 agonist ivuxolimab. The CDR3 loop is CASSLGGNTEAFF. The CDR3 DNA follows: TGCGCCAGCAGCTTGGGAGGGAACACTGAAGCTTTCTTT.